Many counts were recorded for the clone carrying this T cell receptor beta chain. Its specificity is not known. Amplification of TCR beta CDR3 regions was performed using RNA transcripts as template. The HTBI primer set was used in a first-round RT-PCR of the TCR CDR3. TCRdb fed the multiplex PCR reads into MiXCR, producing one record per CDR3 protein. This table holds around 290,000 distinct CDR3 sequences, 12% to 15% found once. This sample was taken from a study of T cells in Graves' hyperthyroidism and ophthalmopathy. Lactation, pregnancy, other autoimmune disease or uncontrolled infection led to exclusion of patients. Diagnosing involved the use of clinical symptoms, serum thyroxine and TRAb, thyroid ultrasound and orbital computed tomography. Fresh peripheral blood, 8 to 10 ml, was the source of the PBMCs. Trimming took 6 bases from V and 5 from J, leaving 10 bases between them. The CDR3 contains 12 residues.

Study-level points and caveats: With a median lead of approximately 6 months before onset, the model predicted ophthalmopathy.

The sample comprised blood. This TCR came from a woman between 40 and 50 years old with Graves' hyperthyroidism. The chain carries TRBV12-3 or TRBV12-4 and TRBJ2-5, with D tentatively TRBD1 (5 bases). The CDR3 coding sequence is TGTGCCAGCAGCTTAAGGGGCGAGACCCAGTACTTC. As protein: CASSLRGETQYF.